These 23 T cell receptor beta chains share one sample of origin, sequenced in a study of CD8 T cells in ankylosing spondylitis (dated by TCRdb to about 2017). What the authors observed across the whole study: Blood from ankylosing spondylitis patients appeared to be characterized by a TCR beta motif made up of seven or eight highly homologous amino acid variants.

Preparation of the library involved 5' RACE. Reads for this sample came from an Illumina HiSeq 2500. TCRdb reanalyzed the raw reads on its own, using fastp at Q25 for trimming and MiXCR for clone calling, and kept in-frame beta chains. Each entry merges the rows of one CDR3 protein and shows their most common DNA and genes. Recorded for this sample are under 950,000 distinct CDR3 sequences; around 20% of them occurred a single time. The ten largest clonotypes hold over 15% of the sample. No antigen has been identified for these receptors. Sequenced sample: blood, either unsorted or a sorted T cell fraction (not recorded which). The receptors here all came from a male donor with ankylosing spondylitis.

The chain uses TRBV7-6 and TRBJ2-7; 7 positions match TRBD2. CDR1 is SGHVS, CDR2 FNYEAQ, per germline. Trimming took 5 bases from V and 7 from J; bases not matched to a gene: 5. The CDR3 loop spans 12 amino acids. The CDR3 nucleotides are TGTGCCAGCAGCCCCCGGGGGGAAGAGCAGTACTTC. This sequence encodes CASSPRGEEQYF.

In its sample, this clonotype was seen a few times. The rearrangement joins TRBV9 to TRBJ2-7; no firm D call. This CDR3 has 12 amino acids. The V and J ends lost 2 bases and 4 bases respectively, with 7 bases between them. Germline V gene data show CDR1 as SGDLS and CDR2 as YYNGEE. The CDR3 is CASSVRRYEQYF. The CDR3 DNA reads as TGTGCCAGCAGCGTGAGGCGTTACGAGCAGTACTTC.

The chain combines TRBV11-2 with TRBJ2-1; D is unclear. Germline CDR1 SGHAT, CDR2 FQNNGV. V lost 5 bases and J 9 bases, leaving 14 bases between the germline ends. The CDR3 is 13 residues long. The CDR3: CASSPLTKPEQFF. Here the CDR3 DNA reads TGTGCCAGCAGCCCCCTGACGAAACCTGAGCAGTTCTTC.

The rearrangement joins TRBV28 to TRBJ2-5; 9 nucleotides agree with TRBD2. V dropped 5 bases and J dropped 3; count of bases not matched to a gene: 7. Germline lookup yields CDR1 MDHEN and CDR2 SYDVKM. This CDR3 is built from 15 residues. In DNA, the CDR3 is TGTGCCAGCAGTCCCGGGACTAGCCGTAAAGAGACCCAGTACTTC. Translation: CASSPGTSRKETQYF.

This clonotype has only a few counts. The DNA for the CDR3 is TGCGCCAGCAGCCAAGATTTTGTCGAGGGACAGGGGGAGAAAGCTTTCTTT. The encoded protein is CASSQDFVEGQGEKAFF. The rearrangement uses TRBV4-1 and TRBJ1-1, with 11 nucleotides matching TRBD1. This CDR3 is built from 17 residues. In germline, CDR1 is MGHRA, CDR2 YSYEKL. Germline trimming cut 0 bases from V and 9 bases from J; bases unmatched to any gene: 12.

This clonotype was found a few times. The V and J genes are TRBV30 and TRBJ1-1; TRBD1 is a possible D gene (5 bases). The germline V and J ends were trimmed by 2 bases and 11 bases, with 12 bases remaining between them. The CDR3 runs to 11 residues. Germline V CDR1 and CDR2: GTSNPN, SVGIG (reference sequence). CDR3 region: CAWSPPGHAFF. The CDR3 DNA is TGTGCCTGGAGTCCCCCGGGGCACGCTTTCTTT.

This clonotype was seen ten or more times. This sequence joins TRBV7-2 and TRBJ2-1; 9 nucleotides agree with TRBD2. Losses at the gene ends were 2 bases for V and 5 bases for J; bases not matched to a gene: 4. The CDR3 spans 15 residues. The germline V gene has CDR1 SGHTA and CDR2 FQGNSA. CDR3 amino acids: CASSLRSSGNNEQFF. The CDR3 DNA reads TGTGCCAGCAGCTTAAGGTCTAGCGGGAACAATGAGCAGTTCTTC.

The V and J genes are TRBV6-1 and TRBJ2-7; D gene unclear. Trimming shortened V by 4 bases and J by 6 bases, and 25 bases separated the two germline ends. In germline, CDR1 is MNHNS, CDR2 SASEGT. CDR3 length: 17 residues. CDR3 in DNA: TGTGCCAGCAGTGGTATTCCAGGAGAGTTTCGGGCTCTCGAGCAGTACTTC. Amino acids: CASSGIPGEFRALEQYF.

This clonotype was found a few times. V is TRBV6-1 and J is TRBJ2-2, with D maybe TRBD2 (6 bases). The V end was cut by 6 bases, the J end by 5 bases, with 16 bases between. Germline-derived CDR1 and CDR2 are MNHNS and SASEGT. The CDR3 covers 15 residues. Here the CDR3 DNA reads TGTGCCAGCAGGGGGGGAAGGGTGGAGACCGGGGAGCTGTTTTTT. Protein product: CASRGGRVETGELFF.

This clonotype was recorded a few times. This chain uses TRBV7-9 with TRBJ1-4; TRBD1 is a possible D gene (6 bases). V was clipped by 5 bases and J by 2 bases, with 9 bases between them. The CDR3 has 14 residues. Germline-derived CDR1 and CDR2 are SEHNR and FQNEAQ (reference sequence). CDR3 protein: CASSKQGTNEKLFF. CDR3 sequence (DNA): TGTGCCAGCAGCAAACAGGGTACTAATGAAAAACTGTTTTTT.

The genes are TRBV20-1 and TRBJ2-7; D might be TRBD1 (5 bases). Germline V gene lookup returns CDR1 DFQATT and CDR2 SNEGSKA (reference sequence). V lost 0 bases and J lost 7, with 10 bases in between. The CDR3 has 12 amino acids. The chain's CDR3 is CSARDQGEEQYF. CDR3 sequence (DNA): TGCAGTGCTAGAGATCAGGGCGAAGAGCAGTACTTC.

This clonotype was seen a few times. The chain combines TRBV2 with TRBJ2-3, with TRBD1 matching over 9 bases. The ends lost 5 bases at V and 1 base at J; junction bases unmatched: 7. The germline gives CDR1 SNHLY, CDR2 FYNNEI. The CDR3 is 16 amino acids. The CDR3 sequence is CASSLPGQGGTDTQYF. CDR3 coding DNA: TGTGCCAGCAGTTTACCGGGACAGGGAGGCACAGATACGCAGTATTTT.

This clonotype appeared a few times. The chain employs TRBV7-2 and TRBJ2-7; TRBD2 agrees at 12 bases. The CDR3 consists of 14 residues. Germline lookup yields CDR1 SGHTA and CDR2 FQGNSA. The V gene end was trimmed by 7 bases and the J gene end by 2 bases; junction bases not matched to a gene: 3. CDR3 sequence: CASNGLAGPYEQYF. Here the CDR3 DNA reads TGTGCCAGCAACGGACTAGCGGGACCCTACGAGCAGTACTTC.

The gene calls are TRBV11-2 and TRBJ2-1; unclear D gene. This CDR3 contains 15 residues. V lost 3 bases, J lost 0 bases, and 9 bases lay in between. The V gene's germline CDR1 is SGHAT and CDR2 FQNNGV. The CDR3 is CASSFQLSSYNEQFF. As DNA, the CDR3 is TGTGCCAGCAGCTTTCAACTGAGCTCCTACAATGAGCAGTTCTTC.

CDR3 in amino acids: CASTNRAGGSDTQYF. The CDR3 nucleotides read TGTGCCAGCACCAATCGGGCGGGAGGGTCAGATACGCAGTATTTT. The chain has TRBV7-2 and TRBJ2-3; TRBD2 matches at 9 bases. V lost 7 bases to trimming and J lost 4 bases; unmatched junction nucleotides: 9. From germline, CDR1 is SGHTA and CDR2 FQGNSA. The length of the CDR3 is 15 residues.

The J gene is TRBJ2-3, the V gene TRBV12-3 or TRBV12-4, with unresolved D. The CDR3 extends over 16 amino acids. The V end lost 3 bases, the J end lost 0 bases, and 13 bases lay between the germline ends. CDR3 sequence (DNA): TGTGCCAGCAGTTTTGGTGGTTGGGCTAGCACAGATACGCAGTATTTT. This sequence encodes CASSFGGWASTDTQYF.

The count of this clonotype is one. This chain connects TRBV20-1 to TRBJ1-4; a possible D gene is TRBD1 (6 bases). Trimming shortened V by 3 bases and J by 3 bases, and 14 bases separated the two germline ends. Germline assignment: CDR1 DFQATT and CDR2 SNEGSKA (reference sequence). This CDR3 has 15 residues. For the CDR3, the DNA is TGCAGTGCTAGGGACCCACAGGGTTCTAATGAAAAACTGTTTTTT. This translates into CSARDPQGSNEKLFF.

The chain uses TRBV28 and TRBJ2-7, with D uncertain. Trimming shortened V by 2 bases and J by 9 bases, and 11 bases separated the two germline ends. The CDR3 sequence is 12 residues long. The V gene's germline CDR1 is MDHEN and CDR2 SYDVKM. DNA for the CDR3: TGTGCCAGCAGTTTACGCCGCGGACGGCAGTACTTC. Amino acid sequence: CASSLRRGRQYF.

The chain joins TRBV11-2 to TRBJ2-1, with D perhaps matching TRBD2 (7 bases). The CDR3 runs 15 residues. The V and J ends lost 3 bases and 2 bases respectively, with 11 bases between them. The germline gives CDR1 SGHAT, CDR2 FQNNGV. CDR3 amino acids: CASSFSRGPYNEQFF. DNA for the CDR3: TGTGCCAGCAGCTTCTCGCGGGGGCCCTACAATGAGCAGTTCTTC.

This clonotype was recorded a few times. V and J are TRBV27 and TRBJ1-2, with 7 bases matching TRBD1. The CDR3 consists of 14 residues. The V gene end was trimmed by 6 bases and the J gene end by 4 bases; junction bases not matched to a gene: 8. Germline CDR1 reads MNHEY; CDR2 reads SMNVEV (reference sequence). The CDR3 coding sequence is TGTGCCAGCAGACTTACAGGGGATTTCTATGGCTACACCTTC. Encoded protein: CASRLTGDFYGYTF.

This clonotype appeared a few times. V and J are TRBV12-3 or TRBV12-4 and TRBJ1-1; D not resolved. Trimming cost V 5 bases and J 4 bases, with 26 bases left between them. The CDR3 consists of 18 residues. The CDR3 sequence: CASSMKGAGVAWGTEAFF. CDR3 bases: TGTGCCAGCAGTATGAAGGGCGCCGGTGTTGCCTGGGGCACTGAAGCTTTCTTT.

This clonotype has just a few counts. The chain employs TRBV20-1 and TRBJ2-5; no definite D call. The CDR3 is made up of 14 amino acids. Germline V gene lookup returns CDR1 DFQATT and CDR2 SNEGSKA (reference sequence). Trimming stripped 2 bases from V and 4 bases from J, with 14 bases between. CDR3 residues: CSARTRTRGETQYF. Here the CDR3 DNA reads TGCAGTGCTAGAACTCGGACCCGAGGAGAGACCCAGTACTTC.

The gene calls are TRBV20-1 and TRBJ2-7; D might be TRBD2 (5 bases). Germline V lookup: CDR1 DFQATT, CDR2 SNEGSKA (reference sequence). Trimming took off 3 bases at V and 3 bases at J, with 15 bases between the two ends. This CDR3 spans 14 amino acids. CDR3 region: CSASGENLHYEQYF. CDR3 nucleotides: TGCAGTGCTAGCGGGGAGAACCTACACTACGAGCAGTACTTC.